This T cell receptor beta chain derives from a study of identical twins. This clonotype was seen a handful of times. This CDR3 has 14 residues. Germline-derived CDR1 and CDR2 are SQVTM and ANQGSEA. V was trimmed by 3 bases and J by 6 bases, leaving 15 bases between them. Template switching added a universal primer binding site, and final cDNA carried unique molecular identifiers. Each CDR3 protein is one row after TCRdb ran MiXCR on the 5' RACE reads. The table lists 700,000 or so distinct CDR3 sequences, around 8.6% of them singletons, with 0.85% to 1% in the top ten. This same sample was also part of a study on yellow fever vaccine responses in identical twins.

The receptor was isolated from a woman aged 18-29 years in good health. The chain has TRBV29-1 and TRBJ1-5; a weak D match, TRBD1 (6 bases). The sample taken for sequencing was PBMCs. The CDR3 protein is CSVDGQGISQPQHF. The CDR3 region has the DNA TGCAGCGTTGATGGCCAGGGGATTAGTCAGCCCCAGCATTTT.